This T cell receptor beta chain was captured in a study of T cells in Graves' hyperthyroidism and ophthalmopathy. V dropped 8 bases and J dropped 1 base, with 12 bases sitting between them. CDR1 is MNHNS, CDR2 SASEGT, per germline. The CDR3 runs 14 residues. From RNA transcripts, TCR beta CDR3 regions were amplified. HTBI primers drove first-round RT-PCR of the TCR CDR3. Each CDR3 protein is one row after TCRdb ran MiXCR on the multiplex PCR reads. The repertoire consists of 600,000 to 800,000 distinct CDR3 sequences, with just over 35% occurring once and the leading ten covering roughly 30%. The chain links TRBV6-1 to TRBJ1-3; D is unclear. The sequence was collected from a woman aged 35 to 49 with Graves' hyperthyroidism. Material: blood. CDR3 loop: CASGRQRSGNTIYF. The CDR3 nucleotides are TGTGCCAGCGGTCGCCAGAGGTCTGGAAACACCATATATTTT.